This is a list of T cell receptor beta chains from one sample in a study of shared clonotypes between healthy human individuals. This table comes from immunoSEQ multiplex PCR, and its TCRdb copy is limited to in-frame clones, with some not included. The sample contains roughly 770,000 clones, around 96% of which appear only once. What was sequenced was naive CD8+ T cells sorted from blood. The origin of the receptors is a man in his thirties or forties in good health. The CDR3 runs from the conserved cysteine through the conserved F or W. Each record gives: J gene, clone size, D gene, V gene, CDR3 length, CDR3 protein, CDR3 DNA. A D gene is named only where the DNA matches it firmly. Clone size is given for some rows only: seen once, a few or many times, or a class if the clone is expanded.

>TRBJ1-2|once|NA|TRBV10-3|12
CANTGDNYGYTF
TGTGCCAACACCGGGGATAACTATGGCTACACCTTC
>TRBJ2-7|NA|TRBD1|TRBV7-2|14
CASSPGTAYYEQYF
TGTGCCAGCAGTCCCGGGACAGCTTATTACGAGCAGTACTTC
>TRBJ1-2|once|TRBD1|TRBV27|16
CASSRVRDRANYGYTF
TGTGCCAGCAGTAGAGTCCGGGACAGGGCCAACTATGGCTACACCTTC
>TRBJ1-2|NA|TRBD1|TRBV28|14
CASSLTGQGYGYTF
TGTGCCAGCAGTTTAACCGGACAGGGCTATGGCTACACCTTC
>TRBJ2-2|NA|TRBD2|TRBV7-9|15
CASSQGLAEAGELFF
TGTGCCAGCAGCCAAGGACTAGCTGAAGCCGGGGAGCTGTTTTTT
>TRBJ2-1|NA|NA|TRBV6-5|15
CASSRGHPSYNEQFF
TGTGCCAGCAGCCGGGGGCATCCCTCGTACAATGAGCAGTTCTTC
>TRBJ2-7|once|NA|TRBV9|13
CASSVGSSYEQYF
TGTGCCAGTTCTGTTGGGAGCTCCTACGAGCAGTACTTC
>TRBJ1-1|NA|NA|TRBV28|13
CASSLEGNAEAFF
TGTGCCAGCAGTTTAGAAGGGAACGCTGAAGCTTTCTTT
>TRBJ2-1|NA|TRBD2|TRBV6-1|14
CAGSDTGGYSEQFF
TGTGCCGGCAGTGATACGGGAGGCTACAGTGAGCAGTTCTTC
>TRBJ2-2|NA|NA|TRBV14|15
CASSQGYRPTGELFF
TGTGCCAGCAGTCAAGGGTACAGGCCCACCGGGGAGCTGTTTTTT
>TRBJ2-7|NA|NA|TRBV4-3|13
CASSQDSSYEQYF
TGCGCCAGCAGCCAAGATAGCTCCTACGAGCAGTACTTC
>TRBJ2-2|NA|NA|TRBV29-1|15
CSVVLEFMNTGELFF
TGCAGCGTTGTATTGGAATTCATGAACACCGGGGAGCTGTTTTTT
>TRBJ2-7|NA|NA|TRBV6-5|12
CATGASSYEQYF
TGTGCCACAGGGGCCTCCTCCTACGAGCAGTACTTC
>TRBJ1-5|NA|NA|TRBV27|13
CASSPGGNQPQHF
TGTGCCAGCTCGCCAGGGGGCAATCAGCCCCAGCATTTT
>TRBJ2-2|NA|NA|TRBV4-3|14
CASSHPVGSGELFF
TGCGCCAGCAGCCATCCGGTGGGTTCCGGGGAGCTGTTTTTT
>TRBJ2-7|NA|NA|TRBV21-1|16
CASSKGLAGVSYEQYF
TGTGCCAGCAGCAAAGGACTAGCGGGAGTCTCCTACGAGCAGTACTTC
>TRBJ2-5|once|TRBD2|TRBV5-4|15
CASSSTSGFQETQYF
TGTGCCAGCAGTTCTACTAGCGGGTTCCAAGAGACCCAGTACTTC
>TRBJ2-3|NA|NA|TRBV29-1|14
CSVEDQGRTDTQYF
TGCAGCGTTGAAGATCAGGGTCGCACAGATACGCAGTATTTT
>TRBJ2-5|NA|TRBD1|TRBV28|16
CASSPGTGVFVETQYF
TGTGCCAGCAGTCCCGGGACAGGGGTATTTGTCGAGACCCAGTACTTC
>TRBJ2-1|NA|NA|TRBV5-1|14
CASSLEGGINEQFF
TGCGCCAGCAGCCTTGAGGGGGGAATCAATGAGCAGTTCTTC
>TRBJ2-7|NA|NA|TRBV27|14
CASSFTTNGHEQYF
TGTGCCAGCAGTTTTACAACCAATGGCCACGAGCAGTACTTC
>TRBJ2-7|NA|NA|TRBV7-9|15
CASSSGPGSSYEQYF
TGTGCCAGCAGCTCAGGTCCGGGTAGCTCCTACGAGCAGTACTTC
>TRBJ1-2|NA|TRBD1|TRBV9|15
CASSPRGGGIQGYTF
TGTGCCAGCAGCCCCCGTGGAGGGGGCATTCAGGGCTACACCTTC
>TRBJ2-7|NA|NA|TRBV18|13
CASSRADSYEQYF
TGTGCCAGCTCAAGAGCAGATTCCTACGAGCAGTACTTC
>TRBJ2-7|NA|NA|TRBV7-9|14
CASSLSDTTYEQYF
TGTGCCAGCAGCTTATCCGACACCACCTACGAGCAGTACTTC
>TRBJ2-5|NA|NA|TRBV6-5|15
CASSGTKNSQETQYF
TGTGCCAGCAGTGGTACCAAAAACTCGCAAGAGACCCAGTACTTC
>TRBJ2-2|NA|NA|TRBV7-8|15
CASSLTDSSTGELFF
TGTGCCAGCAGCTTAACCGACAGCTCTACCGGGGAGCTGTTTTTT